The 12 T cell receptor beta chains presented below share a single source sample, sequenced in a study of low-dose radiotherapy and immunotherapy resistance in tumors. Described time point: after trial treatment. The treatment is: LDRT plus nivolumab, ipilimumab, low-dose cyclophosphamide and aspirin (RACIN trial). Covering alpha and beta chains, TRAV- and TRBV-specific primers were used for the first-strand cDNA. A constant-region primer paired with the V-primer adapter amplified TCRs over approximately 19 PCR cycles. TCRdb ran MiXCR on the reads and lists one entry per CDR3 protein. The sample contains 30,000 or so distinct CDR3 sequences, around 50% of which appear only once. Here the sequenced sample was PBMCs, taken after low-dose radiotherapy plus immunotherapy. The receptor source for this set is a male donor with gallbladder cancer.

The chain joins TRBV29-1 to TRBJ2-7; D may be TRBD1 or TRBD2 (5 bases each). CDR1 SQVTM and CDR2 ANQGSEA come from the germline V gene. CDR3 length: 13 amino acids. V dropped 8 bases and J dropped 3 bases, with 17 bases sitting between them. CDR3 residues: CSTTRDGNYEQYF. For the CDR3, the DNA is TGCAGCACCACTCGGGACGGTAACTACGAGCAGTACTTC.

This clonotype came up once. The CDR3 is CSASYGENQPQHF. The CDR3 DNA sequence: TGCAGTGCTAGTTACGGAGAAAATCAGCCCCAGCATTTT. The chain joins TRBV20-1 to TRBJ1-5; D ambiguous. The germline CDR1 and CDR2 sequences are DFQATT and SNEGSKA (reference sequence). This CDR3 contains 13 residues. V lost 3 bases and J 4 bases, leaving 10 bases between the germline ends.

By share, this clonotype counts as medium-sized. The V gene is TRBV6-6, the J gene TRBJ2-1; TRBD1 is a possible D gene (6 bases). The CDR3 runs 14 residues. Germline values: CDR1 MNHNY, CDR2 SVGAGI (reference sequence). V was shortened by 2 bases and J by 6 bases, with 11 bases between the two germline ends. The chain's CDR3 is CASSYTRTVNEQFF. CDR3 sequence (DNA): TGTGCCAGCAGTTACACCAGGACAGTCAATGAGCAGTTCTTC.

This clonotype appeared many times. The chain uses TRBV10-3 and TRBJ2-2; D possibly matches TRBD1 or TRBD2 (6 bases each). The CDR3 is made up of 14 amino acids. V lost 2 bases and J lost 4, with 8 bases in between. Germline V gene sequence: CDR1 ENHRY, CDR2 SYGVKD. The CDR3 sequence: CAISEKGGTGELFF. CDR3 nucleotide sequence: TGTGCCATCAGTGAGAAGGGGGGCACCGGGGAGCTGTTTTTT.

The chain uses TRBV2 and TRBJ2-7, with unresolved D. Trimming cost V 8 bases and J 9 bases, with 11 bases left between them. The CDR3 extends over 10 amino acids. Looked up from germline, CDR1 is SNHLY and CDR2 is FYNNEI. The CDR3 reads CASGVPPQYF. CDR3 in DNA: TGTGCCAGCGGGGTTCCGCCGCAGTACTTC.

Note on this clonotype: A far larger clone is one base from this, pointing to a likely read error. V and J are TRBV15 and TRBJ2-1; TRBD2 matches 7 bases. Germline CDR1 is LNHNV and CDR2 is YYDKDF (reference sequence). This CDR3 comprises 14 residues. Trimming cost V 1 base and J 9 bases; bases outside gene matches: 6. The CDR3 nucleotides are TGTGCCACCAGCAGAGGGGGGGGGACGGGTGAGCAGTTCTTC. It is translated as CATSRGGGTGEQFF.

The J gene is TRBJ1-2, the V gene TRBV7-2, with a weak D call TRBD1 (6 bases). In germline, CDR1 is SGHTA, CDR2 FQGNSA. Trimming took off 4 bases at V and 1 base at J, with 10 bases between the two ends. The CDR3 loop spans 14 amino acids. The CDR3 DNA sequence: TGTGCCAGCAGCTCAAGGGGGGATAACTATGGCTACACCTTC. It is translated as CASSSRGDNYGYTF.

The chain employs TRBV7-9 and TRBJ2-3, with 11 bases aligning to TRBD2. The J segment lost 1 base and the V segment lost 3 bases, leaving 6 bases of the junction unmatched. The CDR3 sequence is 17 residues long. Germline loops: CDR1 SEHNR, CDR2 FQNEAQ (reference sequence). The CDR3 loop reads CASSFISGGVRTDTQYF. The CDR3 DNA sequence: TGTGCCAGCAGCTTCATTAGCGGGGGGGTTCGCACAGATACGCAGTATTTT.

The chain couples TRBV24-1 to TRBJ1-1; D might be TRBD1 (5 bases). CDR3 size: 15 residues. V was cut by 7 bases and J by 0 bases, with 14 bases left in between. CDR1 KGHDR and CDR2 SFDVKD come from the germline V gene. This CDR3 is CATRAPGTVNTEAFF. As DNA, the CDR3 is TGTGCCACCAGAGCCCCCGGGACGGTGAACACTGAAGCTTTCTTT.

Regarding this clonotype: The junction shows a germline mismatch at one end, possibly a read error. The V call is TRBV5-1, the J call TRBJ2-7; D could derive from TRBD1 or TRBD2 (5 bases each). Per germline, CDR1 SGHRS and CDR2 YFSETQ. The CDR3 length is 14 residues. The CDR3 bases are TGCGCCAGCAGCTCCGGGACCACCACCTACGGGCAGTACTTC. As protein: CASSSGTTTYGQYF.

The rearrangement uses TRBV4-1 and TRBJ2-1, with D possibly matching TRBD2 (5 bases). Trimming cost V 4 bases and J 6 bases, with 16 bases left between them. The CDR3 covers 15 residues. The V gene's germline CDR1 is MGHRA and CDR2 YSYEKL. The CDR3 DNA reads TGCGCCAGCAGCCCCCGGGATCTGGGGAGCAATGAGCAGTTCTTC. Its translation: CASSPRDLGSNEQFF.

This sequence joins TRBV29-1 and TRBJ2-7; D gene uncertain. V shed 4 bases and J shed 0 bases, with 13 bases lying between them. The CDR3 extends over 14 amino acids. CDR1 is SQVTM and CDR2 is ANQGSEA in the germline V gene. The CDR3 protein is CSVVGPIGSYEQYF. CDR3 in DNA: TGCAGCGTTGTAGGTCCTATTGGCTCCTACGAGCAGTACTTC.